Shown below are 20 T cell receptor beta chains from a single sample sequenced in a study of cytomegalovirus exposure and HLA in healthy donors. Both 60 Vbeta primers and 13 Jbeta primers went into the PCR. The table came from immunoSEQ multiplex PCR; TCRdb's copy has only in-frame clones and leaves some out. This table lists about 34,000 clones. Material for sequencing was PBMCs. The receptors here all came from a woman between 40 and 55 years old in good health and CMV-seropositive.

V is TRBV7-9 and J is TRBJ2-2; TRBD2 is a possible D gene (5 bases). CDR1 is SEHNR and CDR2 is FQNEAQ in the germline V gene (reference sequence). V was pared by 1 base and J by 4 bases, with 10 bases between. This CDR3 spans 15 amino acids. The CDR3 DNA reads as TGTGCCAGCAGCTTAGGGCGGGTGAGCACCGGGGAGCTGTTTTTT. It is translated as CASSLGRVSTGELFF.

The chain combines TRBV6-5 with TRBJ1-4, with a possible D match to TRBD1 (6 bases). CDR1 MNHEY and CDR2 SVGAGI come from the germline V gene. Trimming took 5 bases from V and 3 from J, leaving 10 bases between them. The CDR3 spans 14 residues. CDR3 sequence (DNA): TGTGCCAGCAGTAGGACAGAGTCTAATGAAAAACTGTTTTTT. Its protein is CASSRTESNEKLFF.

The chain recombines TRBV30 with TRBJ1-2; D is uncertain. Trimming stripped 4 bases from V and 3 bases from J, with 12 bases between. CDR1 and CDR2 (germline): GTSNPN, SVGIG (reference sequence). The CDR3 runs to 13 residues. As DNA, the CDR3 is TGTGCCTGGACCCCCGGACTAGACTATGGCTACACCTTC. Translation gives CAWTPGLDYGYTF.

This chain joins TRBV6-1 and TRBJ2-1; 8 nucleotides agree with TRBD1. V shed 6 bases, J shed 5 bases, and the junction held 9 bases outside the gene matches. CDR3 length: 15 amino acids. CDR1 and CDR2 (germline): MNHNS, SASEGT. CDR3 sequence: CASSAWTGLDNEQFF. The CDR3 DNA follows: TGTGCCAGCAGCGCCTGGACAGGGCTTGACAATGAGCAGTTCTTC.

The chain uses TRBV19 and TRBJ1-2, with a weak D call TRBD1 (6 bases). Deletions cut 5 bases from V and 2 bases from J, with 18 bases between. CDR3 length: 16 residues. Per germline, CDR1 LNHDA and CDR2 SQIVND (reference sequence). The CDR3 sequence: CASSVGTRGTNYGYTF. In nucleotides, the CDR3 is TGTGCCAGTAGTGTCGGGACAAGAGGAACCAACTATGGCTACACCTTC.

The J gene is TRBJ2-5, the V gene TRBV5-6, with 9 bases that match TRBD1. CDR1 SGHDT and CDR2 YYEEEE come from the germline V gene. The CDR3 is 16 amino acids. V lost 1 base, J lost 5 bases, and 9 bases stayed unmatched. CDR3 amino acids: CASSLYPGQGWETQYF. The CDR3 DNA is TGTGCCAGCAGCTTGTACCCGGGACAGGGATGGGAGACCCAGTACTTC.

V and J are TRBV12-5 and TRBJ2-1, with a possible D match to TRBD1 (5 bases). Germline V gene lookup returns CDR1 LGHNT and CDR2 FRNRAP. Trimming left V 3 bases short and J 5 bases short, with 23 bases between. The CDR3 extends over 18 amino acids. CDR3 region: CASGLNLSPDRLNNEQFF. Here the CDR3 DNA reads TGTGCTAGTGGTTTAAATCTTTCCCCCGACAGACTTAACAATGAGCAGTTCTTC.

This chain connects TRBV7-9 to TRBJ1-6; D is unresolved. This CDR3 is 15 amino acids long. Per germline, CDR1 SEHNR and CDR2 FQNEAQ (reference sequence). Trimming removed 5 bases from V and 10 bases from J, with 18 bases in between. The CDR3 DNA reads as TGTGCCAGCAGCATTAGTGACCCCAGGCGCTCACCCCTCCACTTT. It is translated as CASSISDPRRSPLHF.

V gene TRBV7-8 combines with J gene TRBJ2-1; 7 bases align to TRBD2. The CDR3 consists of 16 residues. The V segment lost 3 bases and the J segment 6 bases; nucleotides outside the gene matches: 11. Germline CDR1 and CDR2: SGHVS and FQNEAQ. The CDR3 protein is CASSFGAAGWINEQFF. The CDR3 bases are TGTGCCAGCAGCTTTGGTGCAGCGGGGTGGATCAATGAGCAGTTCTTC.

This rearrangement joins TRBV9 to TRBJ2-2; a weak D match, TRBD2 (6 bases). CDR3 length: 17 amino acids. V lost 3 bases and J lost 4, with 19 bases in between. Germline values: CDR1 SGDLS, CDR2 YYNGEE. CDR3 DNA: TGTGCCAGCAGCGGCCCTTTCACGGGAGTCGTCACCGGGGAGCTGTTTTTT. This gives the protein CASSGPFTGVVTGELFF.

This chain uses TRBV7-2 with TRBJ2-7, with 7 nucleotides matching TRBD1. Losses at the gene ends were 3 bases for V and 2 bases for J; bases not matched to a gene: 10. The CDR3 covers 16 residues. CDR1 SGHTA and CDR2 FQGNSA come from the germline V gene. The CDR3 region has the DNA TGTGCCAGCAGCTTTACCGGGACAGTCCAGACCTACGAGCAGTACTTC. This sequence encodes CASSFTGTVQTYEQYF.

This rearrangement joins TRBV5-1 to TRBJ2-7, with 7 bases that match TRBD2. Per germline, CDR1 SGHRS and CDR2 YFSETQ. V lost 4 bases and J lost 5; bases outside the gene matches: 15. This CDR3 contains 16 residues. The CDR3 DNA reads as TGCGCCAGCAGCGTGGATTCGGGGGGAACTGGGGACGAGCAGTACTTC. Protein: CASSVDSGGTGDEQYF. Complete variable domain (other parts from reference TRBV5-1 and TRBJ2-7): KAGVTQTPRYLIKTRGQQVTLSCSPISGHRSVSWYQQTPGQGLQFLFEYFSETQRNKGNFPGRFSGRQFSNSRSEMNVSTLELGDSALYLCASSVDSGGTGDEQYFGPGTRLTVT.

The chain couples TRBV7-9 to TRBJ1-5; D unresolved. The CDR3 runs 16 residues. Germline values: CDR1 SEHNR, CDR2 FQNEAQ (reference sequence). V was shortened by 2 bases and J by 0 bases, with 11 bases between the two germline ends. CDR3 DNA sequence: TGTGCCAGCAGCTTAAGCGGTACATTTAGCAATCAGCCCCAGCATTTT. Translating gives CASSLSGTFSNQPQHF.

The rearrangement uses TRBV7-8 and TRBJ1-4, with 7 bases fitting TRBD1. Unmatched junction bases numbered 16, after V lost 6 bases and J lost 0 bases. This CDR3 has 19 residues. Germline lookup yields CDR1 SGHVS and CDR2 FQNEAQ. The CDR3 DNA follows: TGTGCCAGCAGGAATAGGACAGGTCGCGCGACCGCAACTAATGAAAAACTGTTTTTT. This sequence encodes CASRNRTGRATATNEKLFF.

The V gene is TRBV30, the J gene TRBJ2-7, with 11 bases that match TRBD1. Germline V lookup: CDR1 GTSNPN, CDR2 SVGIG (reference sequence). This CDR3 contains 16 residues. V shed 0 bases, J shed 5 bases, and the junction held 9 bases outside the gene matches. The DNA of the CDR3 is TGTGCCTGGAGTGTAACCCCAGGACAGGGGGCTGACGAGCAGTACTTC. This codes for CAWSVTPGQGADEQYF.

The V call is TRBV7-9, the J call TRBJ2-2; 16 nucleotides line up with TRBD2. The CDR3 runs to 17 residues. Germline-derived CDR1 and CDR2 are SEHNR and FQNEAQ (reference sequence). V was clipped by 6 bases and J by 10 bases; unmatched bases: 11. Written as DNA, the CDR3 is TGTGCCAGCAGACCGGGACTAGCGGGGGGGCTACGAGTGGAGCTGTTTTTT. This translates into CASRPGLAGGLRVELFF.

CDR3 nucleotides: TGTGCCAGCAGCTTTGCCAGACCCAACAGTGGCTACACCTTC. Protein: CASSFARPNSGYTF. The chain joins TRBV5-8 to TRBJ1-2, with D unclear. V was shortened by 2 bases and J by 7 bases, with 15 bases between the two germline ends. The CDR3 length is 14 residues. The germline V gene has CDR1 SGHTS and CDR2 YDEGEE.

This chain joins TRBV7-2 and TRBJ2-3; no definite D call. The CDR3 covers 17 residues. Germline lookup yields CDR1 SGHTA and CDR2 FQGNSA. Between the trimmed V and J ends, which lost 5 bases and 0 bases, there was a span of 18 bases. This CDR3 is CASSGRPLGPSTDTQYF. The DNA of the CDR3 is TGTGCCAGCAGCGGCCGCCCCCTAGGCCCTAGCACAGATACGCAGTATTTT.

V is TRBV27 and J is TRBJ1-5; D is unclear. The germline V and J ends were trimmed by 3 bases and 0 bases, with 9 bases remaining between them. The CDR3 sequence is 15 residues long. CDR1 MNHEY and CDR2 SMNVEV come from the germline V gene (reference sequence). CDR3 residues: CASSFSSVSNQPQHF. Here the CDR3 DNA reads TGTGCCAGCAGTTTCTCGTCAGTTAGCAATCAGCCCCAGCATTTT.

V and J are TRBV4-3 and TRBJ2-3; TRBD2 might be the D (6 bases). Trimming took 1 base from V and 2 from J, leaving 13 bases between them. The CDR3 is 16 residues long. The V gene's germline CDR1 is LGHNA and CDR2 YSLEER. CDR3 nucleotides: TGCGCCAGCAGCCAAGGGGGGAGGCTTTCCACAGATACGCAGTATTTT. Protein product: CASSQGGRLSTDTQYF.